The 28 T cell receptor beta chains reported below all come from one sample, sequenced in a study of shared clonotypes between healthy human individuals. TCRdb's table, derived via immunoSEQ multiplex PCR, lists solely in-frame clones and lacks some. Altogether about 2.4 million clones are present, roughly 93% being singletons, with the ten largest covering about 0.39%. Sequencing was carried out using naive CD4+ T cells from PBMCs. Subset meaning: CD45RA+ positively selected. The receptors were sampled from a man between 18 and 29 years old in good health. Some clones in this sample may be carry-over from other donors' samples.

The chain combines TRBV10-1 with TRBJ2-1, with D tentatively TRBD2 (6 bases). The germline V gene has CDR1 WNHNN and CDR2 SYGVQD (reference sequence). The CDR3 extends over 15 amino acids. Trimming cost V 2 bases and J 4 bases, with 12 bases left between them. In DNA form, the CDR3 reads TGCGCCAGCAGTGAGGCGCTGGCGGGGTACAATGAGCAGTTCTTC. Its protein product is CASSEALAGYNEQFF.

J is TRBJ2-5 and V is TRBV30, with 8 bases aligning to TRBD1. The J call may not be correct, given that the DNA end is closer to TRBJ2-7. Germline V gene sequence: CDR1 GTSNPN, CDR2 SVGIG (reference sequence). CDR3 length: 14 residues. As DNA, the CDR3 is TGTGCCTGGAGGGTAACAGGGGGCTCCTACGAGCAGTACTTC. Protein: CAWRVTGGSYEQYF.

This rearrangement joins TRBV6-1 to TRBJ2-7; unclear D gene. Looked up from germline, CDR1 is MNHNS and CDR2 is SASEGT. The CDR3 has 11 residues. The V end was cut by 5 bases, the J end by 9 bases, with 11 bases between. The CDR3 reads CASSQKGGQYF. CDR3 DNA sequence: TGTGCCAGCAGTCAGAAGGGCGGGCAGTACTTC.

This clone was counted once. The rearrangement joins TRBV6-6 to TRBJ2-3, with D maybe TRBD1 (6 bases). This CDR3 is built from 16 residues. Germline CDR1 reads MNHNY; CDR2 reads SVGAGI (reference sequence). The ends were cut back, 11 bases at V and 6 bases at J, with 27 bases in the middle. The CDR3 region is CAVGLQGVRTDDTQYF. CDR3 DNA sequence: TGTGCCGTAGGCCTACAGGGCGTCCGCACAGATGATACGCAGTATTTT.

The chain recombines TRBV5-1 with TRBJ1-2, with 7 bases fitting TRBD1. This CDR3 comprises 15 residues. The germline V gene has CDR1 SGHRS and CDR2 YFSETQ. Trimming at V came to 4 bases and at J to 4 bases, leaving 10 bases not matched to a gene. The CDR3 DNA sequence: TGCGCCAGCAGCCCGGACCTCTCAGGGGGCTATGGCTACACCTTC. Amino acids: CASSPDLSGGYGYTF.

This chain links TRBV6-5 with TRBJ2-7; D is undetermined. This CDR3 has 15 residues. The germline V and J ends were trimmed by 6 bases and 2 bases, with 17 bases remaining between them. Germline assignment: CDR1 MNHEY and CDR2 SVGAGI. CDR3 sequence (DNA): TGTGCCAGCAGCTCAAGGGCTTGGTCGGCCTACGAGCAGTACTTC. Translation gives CASSSRAWSAYEQYF.

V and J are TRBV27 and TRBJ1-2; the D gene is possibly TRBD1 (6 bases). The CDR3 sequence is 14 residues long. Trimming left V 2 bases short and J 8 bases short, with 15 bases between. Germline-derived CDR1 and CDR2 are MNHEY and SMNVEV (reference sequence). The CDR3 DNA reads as TGTGCCAGCAGTTTAACCCAGGGGACGAGGGGCTACACCTTC. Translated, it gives CASSLTQGTRGYTF.

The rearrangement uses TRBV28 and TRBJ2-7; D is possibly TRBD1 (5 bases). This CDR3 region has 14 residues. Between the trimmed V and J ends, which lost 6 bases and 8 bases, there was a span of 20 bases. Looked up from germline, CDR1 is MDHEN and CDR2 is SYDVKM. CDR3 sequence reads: CASSPSWGLRQQYF. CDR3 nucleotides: TGTGCCAGCAGCCCCTCTTGGGGCCTCCGGCAGCAGTACTTC.

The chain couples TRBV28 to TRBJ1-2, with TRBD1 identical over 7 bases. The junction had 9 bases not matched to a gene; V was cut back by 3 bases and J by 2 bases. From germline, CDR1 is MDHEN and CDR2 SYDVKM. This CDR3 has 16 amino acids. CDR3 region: CASSFQRQGGNYGYTF. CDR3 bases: TGTGCCAGCAGTTTTCAACGACAGGGTGGGAACTATGGCTACACCTTC.

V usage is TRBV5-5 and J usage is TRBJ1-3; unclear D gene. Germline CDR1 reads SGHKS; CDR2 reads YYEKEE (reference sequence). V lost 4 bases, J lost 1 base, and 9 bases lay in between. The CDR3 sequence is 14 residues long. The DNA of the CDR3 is TGTGCCAGCAGCCTGATCCCGTCTGGAAACACCATATATTTT. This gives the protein CASSLIPSGNTIYF. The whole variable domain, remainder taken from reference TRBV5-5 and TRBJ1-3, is DAGVTQSPTHLIKTRGQQVTLRCSPISGHKSVSWYQQVLGQGPQFIFQYYEKEERGRGNFPDRFSARQFPNYSSELNVNALLLGDSALYLCASSLIPSGNTIYFGEGSWLTVV.

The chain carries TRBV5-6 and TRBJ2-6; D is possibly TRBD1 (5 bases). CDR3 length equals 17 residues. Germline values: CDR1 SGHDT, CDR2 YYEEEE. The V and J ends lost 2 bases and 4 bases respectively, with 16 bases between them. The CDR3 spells CASSFPIIQAGANVLTF. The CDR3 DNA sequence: TGTGCCAGCAGCTTCCCTATTATACAGGCCGGGGCCAACGTCCTGACTTTC.

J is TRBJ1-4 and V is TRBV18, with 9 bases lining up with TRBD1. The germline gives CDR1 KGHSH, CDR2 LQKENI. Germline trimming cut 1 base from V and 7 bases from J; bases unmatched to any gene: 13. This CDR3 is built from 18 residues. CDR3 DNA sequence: TGTGCCAGCTCACCACGTTCGACCCCGGGACAGGGTGGTGAAAAACTGTTTTTT. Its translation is CASSPRSTPGQGGEKLFF.

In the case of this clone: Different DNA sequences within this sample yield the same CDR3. CDR3 loop: CASSQGSYNEQFF. Here the CDR3 DNA reads TGTGCCAGCAGCCAGGGATCCTACAATGAGCAGTTCTTC. This chain connects TRBV7-2 to TRBJ2-1, with D possibly TRBD1 on 5 matching bases. The CDR3 loop spans 13 amino acids. CDR1 SGHTA and CDR2 FQGNSA come from the germline V gene. The V and J ends lost 5 bases and 1 base respectively, with 6 bases between them.

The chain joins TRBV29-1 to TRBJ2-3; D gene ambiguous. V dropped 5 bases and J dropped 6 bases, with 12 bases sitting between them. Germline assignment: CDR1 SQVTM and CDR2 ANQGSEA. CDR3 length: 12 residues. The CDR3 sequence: CSVFRPPDTQYF. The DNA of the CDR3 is TGCAGCGTTTTCAGACCGCCCGATACGCAGTATTTT.

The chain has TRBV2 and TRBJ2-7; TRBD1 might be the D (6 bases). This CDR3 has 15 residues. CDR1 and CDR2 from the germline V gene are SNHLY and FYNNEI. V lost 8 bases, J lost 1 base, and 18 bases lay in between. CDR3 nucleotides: TGTGCCAGCTCTACAGGGCGAGGGGTATCCTACGAGCAGTACTTC. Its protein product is CASSTGRGVSYEQYF.

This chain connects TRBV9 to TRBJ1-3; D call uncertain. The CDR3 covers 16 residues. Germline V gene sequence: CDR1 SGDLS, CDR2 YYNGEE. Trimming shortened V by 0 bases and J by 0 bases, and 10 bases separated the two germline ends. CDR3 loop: CASSVGGSISGNTIYF. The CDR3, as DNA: TGTGCCAGCAGCGTAGGCGGCAGTATCTCTGGAAACACCATATATTTT.

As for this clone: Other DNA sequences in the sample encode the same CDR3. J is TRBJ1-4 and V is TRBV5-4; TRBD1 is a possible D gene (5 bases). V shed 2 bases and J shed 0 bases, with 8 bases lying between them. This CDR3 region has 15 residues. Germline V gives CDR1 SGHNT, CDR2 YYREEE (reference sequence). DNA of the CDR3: TGTGCCAGCAGCTTAGCAGGGACAACTAATGAAAAACTGTTTTTT. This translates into CASSLAGTTNEKLFF.

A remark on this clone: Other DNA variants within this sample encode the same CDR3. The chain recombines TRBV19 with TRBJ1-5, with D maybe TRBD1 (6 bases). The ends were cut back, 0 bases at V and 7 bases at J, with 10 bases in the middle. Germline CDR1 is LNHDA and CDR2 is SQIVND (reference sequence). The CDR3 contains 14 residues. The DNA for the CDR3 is TGTGCCAGTAGTATAGACAGGGGCGGCCAGCCCCAGCATTTT. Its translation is CASSIDRGGQPQHF.

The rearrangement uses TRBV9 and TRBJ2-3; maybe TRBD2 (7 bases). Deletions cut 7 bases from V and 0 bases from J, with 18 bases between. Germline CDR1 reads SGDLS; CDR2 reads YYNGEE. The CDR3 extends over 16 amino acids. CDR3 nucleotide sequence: TGTGCCAGCCGCCGGGGAGGGGACACGAGCACAGATACGCAGTATTTT. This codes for CASRRGGDTSTDTQYF.

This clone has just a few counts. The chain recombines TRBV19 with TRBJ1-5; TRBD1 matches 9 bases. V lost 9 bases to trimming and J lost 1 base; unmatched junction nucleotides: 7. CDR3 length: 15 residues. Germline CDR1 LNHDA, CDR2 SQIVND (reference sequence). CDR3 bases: TGTGCCAGAGGACAGGGGACATCGAGCAATCAGCCCCAGCATTTT. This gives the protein CARGQGTSSNQPQHF. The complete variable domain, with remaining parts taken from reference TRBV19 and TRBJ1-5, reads DGGITQSPKYLFRKEGQNVTLSCEQNLNHDAMYWYRQDPGQGLRLIYYSQIVNDFQKGDIAEGYSVSREKKESFPLTVTSAQKNPTAFYLCARGQGTSSNQPQHFGDGTRLSIL.

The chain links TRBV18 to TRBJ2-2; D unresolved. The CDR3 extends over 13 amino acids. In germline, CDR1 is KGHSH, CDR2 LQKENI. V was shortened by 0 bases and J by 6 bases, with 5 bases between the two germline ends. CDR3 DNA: TGTGCCAGCTCACCACCAAAAGCCGGGGAGCTGTTTTTT. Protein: CASSPPKAGELFF.

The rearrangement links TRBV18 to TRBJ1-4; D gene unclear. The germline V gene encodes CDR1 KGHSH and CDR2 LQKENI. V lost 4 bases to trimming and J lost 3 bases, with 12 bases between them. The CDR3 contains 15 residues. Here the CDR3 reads CASSLDGRSNEKLFF. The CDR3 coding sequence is TGTGCCAGCTCACTGGACGGACGTTCTAATGAAAAACTGTTTTTT.

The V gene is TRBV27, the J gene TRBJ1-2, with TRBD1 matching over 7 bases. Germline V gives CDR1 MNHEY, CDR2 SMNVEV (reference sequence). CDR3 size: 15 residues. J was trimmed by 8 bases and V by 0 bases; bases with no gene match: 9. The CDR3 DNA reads TGTGCCAGCAGTTTATCGAATCCAGGGGGAAGCGGCTACACCTTC. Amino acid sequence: CASSLSNPGGSGYTF.

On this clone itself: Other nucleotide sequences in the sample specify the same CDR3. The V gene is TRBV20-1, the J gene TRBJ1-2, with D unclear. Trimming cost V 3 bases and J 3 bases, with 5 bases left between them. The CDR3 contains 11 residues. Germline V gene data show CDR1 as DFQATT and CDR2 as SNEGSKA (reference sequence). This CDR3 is CSARTDYGYTF. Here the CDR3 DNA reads TGCAGTGCTAGGACGGACTATGGCTACACCTTC.

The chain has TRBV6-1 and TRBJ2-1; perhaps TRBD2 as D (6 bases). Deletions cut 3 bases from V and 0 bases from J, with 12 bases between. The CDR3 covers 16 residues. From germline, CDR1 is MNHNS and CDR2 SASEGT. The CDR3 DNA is TGTGCCAGCAGTGATCACGGGAGAGGCTCCTACAATGAGCAGTTCTTC. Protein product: CASSDHGRGSYNEQFF.

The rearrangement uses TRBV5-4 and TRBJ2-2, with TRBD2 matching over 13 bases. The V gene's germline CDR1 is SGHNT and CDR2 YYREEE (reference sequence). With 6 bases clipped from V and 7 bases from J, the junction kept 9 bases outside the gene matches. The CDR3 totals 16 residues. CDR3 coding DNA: TGTGCCAGCAAAACCGGGACTAGCGGGATAGGCGGGGAGCTGTTTTTT. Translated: CASKTGTSGIGGELFF. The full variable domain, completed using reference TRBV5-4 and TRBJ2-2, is ETGVTQSPTHLIKTRGQQVTLRCSSQSGHNTVSWYQQALGQGPQFIFQYYREEENGRGNFPPRFSGLQFPNYSSELNVNALELDDSALYLCASKTGTSGIGGELFFGEGSRLTVL.

The CDR3 DNA follows: TGTGCCAGCTCATCAGACAGGCCCTACGAGCAGTACTTC. Encoded protein: CASSSDRPYEQYF. V gene TRBV25-1 combines with J gene TRBJ2-7; the D gene is possibly TRBD1 (6 bases). CDR1 MGHDK and CDR2 SYGVNS come from the germline V gene. V was cut by 8 bases and J by 2 bases, with 13 bases left in between. This CDR3 spans 13 amino acids.

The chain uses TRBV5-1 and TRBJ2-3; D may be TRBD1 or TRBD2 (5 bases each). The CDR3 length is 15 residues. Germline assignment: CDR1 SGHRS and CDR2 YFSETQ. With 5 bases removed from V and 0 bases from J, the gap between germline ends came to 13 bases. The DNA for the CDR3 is TGCGCCAGCAGAGCCGGGACCGCAAGCACAGATACGCAGTATTTT. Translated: CASRAGTASTDTQYF.